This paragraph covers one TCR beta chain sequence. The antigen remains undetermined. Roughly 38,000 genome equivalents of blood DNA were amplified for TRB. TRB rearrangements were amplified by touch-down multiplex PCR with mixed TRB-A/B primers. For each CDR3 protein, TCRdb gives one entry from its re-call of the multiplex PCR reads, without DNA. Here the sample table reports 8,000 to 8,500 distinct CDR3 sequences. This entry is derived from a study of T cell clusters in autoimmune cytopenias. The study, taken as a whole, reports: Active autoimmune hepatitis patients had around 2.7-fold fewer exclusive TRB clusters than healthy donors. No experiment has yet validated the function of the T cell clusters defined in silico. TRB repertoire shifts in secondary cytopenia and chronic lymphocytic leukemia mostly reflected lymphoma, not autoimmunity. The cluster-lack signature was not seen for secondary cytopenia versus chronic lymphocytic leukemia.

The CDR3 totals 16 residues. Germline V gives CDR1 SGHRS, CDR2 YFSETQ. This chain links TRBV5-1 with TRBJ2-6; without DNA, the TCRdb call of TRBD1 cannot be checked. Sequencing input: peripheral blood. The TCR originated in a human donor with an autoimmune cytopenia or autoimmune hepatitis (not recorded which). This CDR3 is CASSPLVTTGANVLTF.